The 2 T cell receptor beta chains reported below all come from one sample, sequenced in a study of Graves' ophthalmopathy and Graves' hyperthyroidism. As the template, RNA transcripts were used to amplify TCR beta CDR3 regions. The library came from an HTBI-primed first-round RT-PCR and a second-round multiplex PCR. Each CDR3 protein gets one entry after TCRdb re-called the multiplex PCR reads with MiXCR. The data show 1 million to 1.3 million distinct CDR3 sequences, about 38% seen once. Sequencing was done on a sample of peripheral blood or thyroid tissue (not recorded which). The receptors originated from an adult man with Graves' hyperthyroidism.

This clonotype was seen repeatedly, ten times or more. This chain connects TRBV29-1 to TRBJ1-2, with D perhaps TRBD1 (5 bases). V was shortened by 3 bases and J by 0 bases, with 5 bases between the two germline ends. The CDR3 extends over 12 amino acids. Germline V lookup: CDR1 SQVTM, CDR2 ANQGSEA. As DNA, the CDR3 is TGCAGCGTTGACAGGGCTAACTATGGCTACACCTTC. It codes for CSVDRANYGYTF.

Details on this clonotype: No conserved phenylalanine or tryptophan is present at the end of the CDR3, so a read error is the likely explanation. The DNA is left out, because the CDR3 cannot be placed on it with certainty; the CDR3 is given as TCRdb lists it. This chain connects TRBV5-1 to TRBJ1-6; TRBD1 is the table's D call, not checked against the DNA. Germline V CDR1 and CDR2: SGHRS, YFSETQ. 8 amino acids form the CDR3, both terminal residues included. CDR3: CASSLGGL.